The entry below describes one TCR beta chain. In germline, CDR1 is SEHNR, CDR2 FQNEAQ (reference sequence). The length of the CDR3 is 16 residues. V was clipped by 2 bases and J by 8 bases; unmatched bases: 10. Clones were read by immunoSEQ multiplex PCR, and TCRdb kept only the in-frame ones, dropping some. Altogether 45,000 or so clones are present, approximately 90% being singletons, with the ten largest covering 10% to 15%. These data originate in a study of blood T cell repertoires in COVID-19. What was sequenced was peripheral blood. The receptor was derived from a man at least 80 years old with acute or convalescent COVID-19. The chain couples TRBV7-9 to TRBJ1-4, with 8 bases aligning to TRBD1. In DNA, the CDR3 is TGTGCCAGCAGCTTAAGACAGGGGTCGGAACAAGAAAAACTGTTTTTT. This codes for CASSLRQGSEQEKLFF.